Listed here are 15 T cell receptor beta chains from one sample, sequenced in a study of blood T cell repertoires in COVID-19. Profiling relied on immunoSEQ multiplex PCR, and the TCRdb table lists in-frame clones only, not all of them. The sample shows about 380,000 clones, 81% of them seen only once. Input material: peripheral blood. These receptors were collected from a human donor with acute or convalescent COVID-19. The donor label of this sample is uncertain.

The chain is built from TRBV2 and TRBJ1-1; 9 bases align to TRBD1. The CDR3 sequence is 14 residues long. Germline V gives CDR1 SNHLY, CDR2 FYNNEI. After removal of 7 bases from V and 2 bases from J, the junction contained 5 bases not matched to a gene. This chain's CDR3 is CASNRQGGNTEAFF. The CDR3 DNA reads TGTGCCAGCAATCGACAGGGGGGTAACACTGAAGCTTTCTTT.

This clone was detected only a few times. The CDR3 is CASSPRDSHYGYTF. CDR3 nucleotides: TGTGCCAGCTCACCAAGGGACAGTCACTATGGCTACACCTTC. V and J are TRBV18 and TRBJ1-2; 7 bases align to TRBD1. V was pared by 2 bases and J by 3 bases, with 3 bases of the junction left unmatched. The CDR3 has 14 residues. Germline CDR1 and CDR2: KGHSH and LQKENI.

This clone was found once. The J gene is TRBJ1-4, the V gene TRBV28; perhaps TRBD1 as D (6 bases). V was shortened by 5 bases and J by 7 bases, with 11 bases between the two germline ends. CDR3 size: 13 residues. Germline V CDR1 and CDR2: MDHEN, SYDVKM. The CDR3 coding sequence is TGTGCCAGCAGTACCACAGGGTTTGAAAAACTGTTTTTT. Protein: CASSTTGFEKLFF.

The chain joins TRBV5-4 to TRBJ2-7; possible D gene TRBD1, 5 bases. Germline-derived CDR1 and CDR2 are SGHNT and YYREEE (reference sequence). The V and J ends lost 0 bases and 4 bases respectively, with 8 bases between them. The CDR3 has 13 residues. DNA of the CDR3: TGTGCCAGCAGCTTGGCCCCAGGGTACGAGCAGTACTTC. It is translated as CASSLAPGYEQYF.

This chain uses TRBV7-9 with TRBJ2-5, with 8 bases aligning to TRBD2. The ends lost 6 bases at V and 4 bases at J; junction bases unmatched: 19. Germline lookup yields CDR1 SEHNR and CDR2 FQNEAQ (reference sequence). The CDR3 is made up of 18 amino acids. As DNA, the CDR3 is TGTGCCAGCAGTTCCAGGTCTACTAGCGGCTCGCTCGGAGAGACCCAGTACTTC. Its translation: CASSSRSTSGSLGETQYF.

Concerning this clone: One end of the junction does not line up with germline, which may come from a read error. The chain combines TRBV30 with TRBJ1-4; D perhaps matches TRBD1 (6 bases). Germline V CDR1 and CDR2: GTSNPN, SVGIG (reference sequence). CDR3 length: 15 residues. The CDR3 protein is CAWSGQVPTNGKLFF. DNA for the CDR3: TGTGCCTGGAGTGGACAGGTTCCTACTAATGGAAAACTGTTTTTT.

This chain joins TRBV30 and TRBJ1-4; tentatively, D is TRBD1 (6 bases). Germline loops: CDR1 GTSNPN, CDR2 SVGIG (reference sequence). The CDR3 consists of 15 residues. V was trimmed by 2 bases and J by 0 bases, leaving 10 bases between them. The CDR3 reads CAWSMGTTTNEKLFF. CDR3 DNA sequence: TGTGCCTGGAGTATGGGGACAACAACTAATGAAAAACTGTTTTTT.

The chain recombines TRBV3-1 (or the pseudogene TRBV3-2) with TRBJ1-1, with D hard to call. Trimming pared 3 bases from V and 6 bases from J, leaving 11 bases between. CDR1 is LGHDT, CDR2 YNNKEL, per germline (reference sequence). This CDR3 has 13 residues. CDR3 amino acids: CASSHNFGAEAFF. The CDR3, as DNA: TGTGCCAGCAGCCACAACTTCGGGGCTGAAGCTTTCTTT.

The rearrangement uses TRBV15 and TRBJ1-1; the D is unclear. This CDR3 spans 16 amino acids. V lost 2 bases and J lost 0, with 13 bases in between. The germline V gene has CDR1 LNHNV and CDR2 YYDKDF (reference sequence). This chain's CDR3 is CATSRLPPQLNTEAFF. Here the CDR3 DNA reads TGTGCCACCAGCAGACTTCCGCCACAGTTGAACACTGAAGCTTTCTTT.

The V and J genes are TRBV2 and TRBJ1-4; 9 bases align to TRBD1. Trimming at V came to 8 bases and at J to 6 bases, leaving 7 bases not matched to a gene. Looked up from germline, CDR1 is SNHLY and CDR2 is FYNNEI. The CDR3 has 14 amino acids. CDR3 nucleotides: TGTGCCAGCGGATTGACAGGGGGTGATGAAAAACTGTTTTTT. This sequence encodes CASGLTGGDEKLFF.

The chain uses TRBV5-1 and TRBJ2-2; 10 nucleotides align to TRBD1. CDR1 and CDR2 (germline): SGHRS, YFSETQ. V lost 3 bases and J lost 2; bases outside the gene matches: 4. The CDR3 is 16 residues long. The DNA of the CDR3 is TGCGCCAGCAGCTACGGACAGGGGGGTAACACCGGGGAGCTGTTTTTT. Protein: CASSYGQGGNTGELFF.

The chain links TRBV6-6 to TRBJ1-2; possible D gene TRBD1, 5 bases. With 7 bases removed from V and 4 bases from J, the gap between germline ends came to 19 bases. The CDR3 is 15 residues long. CDR1 is MNHNY, CDR2 SVGAGI, per germline (reference sequence). CDR3 nucleotides: TGTGCCAGCAACTCCGACAGACCCAAAGCCTATGGCTACACCTTC. This translates into CASNSDRPKAYGYTF.

The CDR3: CASNPGTERLLNTEAFF. For the CDR3, the DNA is TGTGCCAGTAACCCCGGGACAGAAAGACTCCTGAACACTGAAGCTTTCTTT. The chain couples TRBV19 to TRBJ1-1; TRBD1 aligns across 7 bases. V dropped 7 bases and J dropped 0; count of bases not matched to a gene: 14. This CDR3 spans 17 amino acids. The germline V gene has CDR1 LNHDA and CDR2 SQIVND (reference sequence).

The rearrangement uses TRBV30 and TRBJ1-5; TRBD1 aligns across 11 bases. The ends lost 3 bases at V and 9 bases at J; junction bases unmatched: 16. This CDR3 is 17 amino acids long. The V gene's germline CDR1 is GTSNPN and CDR2 SVGIG (reference sequence). As DNA, the CDR3 is TGTGCCTGGAGCGCTAGATCCGGGACAGGGGGTTTCGGGCCCCAGCATTTT. Translated: CAWSARSGTGGFGPQHF.

The chain combines TRBV27 with TRBJ1-5; D is undetermined. This CDR3 comprises 13 residues. Germline CDR1 MNHEY, CDR2 SMNVEV (reference sequence). V was pared by 3 bases and J by 3 bases, with 6 bases between. This CDR3 reads CASSLSPNQPQHF. The CDR3 nucleotides are TGTGCCAGCAGTTTGAGCCCCAATCAGCCCCAGCATTTT.